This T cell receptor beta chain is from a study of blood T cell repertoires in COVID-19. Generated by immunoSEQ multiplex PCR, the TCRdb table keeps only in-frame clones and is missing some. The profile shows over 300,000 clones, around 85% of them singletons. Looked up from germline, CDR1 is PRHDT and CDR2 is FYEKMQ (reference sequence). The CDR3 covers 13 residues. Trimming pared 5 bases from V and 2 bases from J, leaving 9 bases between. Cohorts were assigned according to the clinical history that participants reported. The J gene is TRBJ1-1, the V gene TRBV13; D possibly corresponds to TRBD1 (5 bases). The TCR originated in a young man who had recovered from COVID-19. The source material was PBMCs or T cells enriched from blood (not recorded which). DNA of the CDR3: TGTGCCAGCAGCCCGACAGTAAACACTGAAGCTTTCTTT. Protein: CASSPTVNTEAFF. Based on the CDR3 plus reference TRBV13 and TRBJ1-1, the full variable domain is AAGVIQSPRHLIKEKRETATLKCYPIPRHDTVYWYQQGPGQDPQFLISFYEKMQSDKGSIPDRFSAQQFSDYHSELNMSSLELGDSALYFCASSPTVNTEAFFGQGTRLTVV.